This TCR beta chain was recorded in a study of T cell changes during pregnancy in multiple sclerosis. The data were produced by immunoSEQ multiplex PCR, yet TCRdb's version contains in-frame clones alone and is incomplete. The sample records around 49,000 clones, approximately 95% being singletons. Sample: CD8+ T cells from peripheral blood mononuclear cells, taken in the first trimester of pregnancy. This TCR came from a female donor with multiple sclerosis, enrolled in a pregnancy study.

CDR3 region: CASSHPPDGDSDTQYF. The CDR3 coding sequence is TGTGCCAGCAGCCATCCCCCCGACGGAGATTCAGATACGCAGTATTTT. V usage is TRBV7-8 and J usage is TRBJ2-3; D gene unclear. V lost 5 bases, J lost 4 bases, and 19 bases lay in between. CDR1 is SGHVS, CDR2 FQNEAQ, per germline. This CDR3 has 16 amino acids.